One T cell receptor (beta chain) is described in this entry. Its antigen is not identified. The stimulus was lysate of CMV-infected fibroblasts, around 9.3 ug/mL. Sorted nonresponding memory CD4+ T cells were CD40L-negative, CD69-negative, CD45RO-high. The libraries were made with immunoSEQ version 4 in survey mode. Clones were read by immunoSEQ multiplex PCR, and TCRdb kept only the in-frame ones, dropping some. The sample records around 35,000 clones, 65% to 85% being singletons. This sample was taken from a study of persistence of HIV-infected CD4 T cells. The junction had 9 bases not matched to a gene; V was cut back by 5 bases and J by 4 bases. This CDR3 has 16 residues. The germline V gene encodes CDR1 GTSNPN and CDR2 SVGIG (reference sequence).

The source is an adult man with HIV who was CMV-seropositive. Sequenced here: CD4+ T cells sorted from PBMCs after roughly 18-hour stimulation, sampled from a patient who received antiretroviral therapy. The chain links TRBV30 to TRBJ2-1, with 12 bases aligning to TRBD1. CDR3 residues: CAWAPLGQGAYNEQFF. CDR3 sequence (DNA): TGTGCCTGGGCCCCATTGGGACAGGGGGCGTACAATGAGCAGTTCTTC.